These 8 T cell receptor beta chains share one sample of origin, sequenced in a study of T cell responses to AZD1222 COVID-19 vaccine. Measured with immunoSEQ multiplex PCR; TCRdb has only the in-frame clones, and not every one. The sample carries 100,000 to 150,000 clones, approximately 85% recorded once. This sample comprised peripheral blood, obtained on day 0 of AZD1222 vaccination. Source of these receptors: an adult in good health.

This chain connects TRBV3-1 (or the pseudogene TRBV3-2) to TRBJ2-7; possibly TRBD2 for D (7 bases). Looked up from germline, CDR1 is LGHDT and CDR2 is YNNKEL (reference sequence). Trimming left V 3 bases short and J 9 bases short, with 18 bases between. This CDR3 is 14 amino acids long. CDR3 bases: TGTGCCAGCAGCCAGAAAGGGGGGGGCATCGGGCAGTACTTC. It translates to CASSQKGGGIGQYF.

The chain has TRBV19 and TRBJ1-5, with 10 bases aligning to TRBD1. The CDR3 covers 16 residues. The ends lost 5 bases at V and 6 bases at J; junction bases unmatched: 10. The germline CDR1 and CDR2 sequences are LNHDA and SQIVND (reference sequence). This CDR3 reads CASSSQDRGFFQPQHF. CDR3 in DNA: TGTGCCAGTAGTTCCCAGGACAGGGGGTTTTTTCAGCCCCAGCATTTT.

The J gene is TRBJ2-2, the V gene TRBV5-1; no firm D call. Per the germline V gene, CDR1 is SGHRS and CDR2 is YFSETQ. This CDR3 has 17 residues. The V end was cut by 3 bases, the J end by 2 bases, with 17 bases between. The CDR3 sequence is CASSSGPALLNTGELFF. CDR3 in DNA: TGCGCCAGCAGCTCCGGACCGGCCCTATTAAACACCGGGGAGCTGTTTTTT.

The CDR3 nucleotides read TGCGCCAGCACGCCGGGACAGGGGAACACTGAAGCTTTCTTT. This gives the protein CASTPGQGNTEAFF. This chain joins TRBV5-1 and TRBJ1-1, with 9 bases matching TRBD1. There are 14 residues in the CDR3. With 6 bases clipped from V and 1 base from J, the junction kept 4 bases outside the gene matches. The V gene's germline CDR1 is SGHRS and CDR2 YFSETQ.

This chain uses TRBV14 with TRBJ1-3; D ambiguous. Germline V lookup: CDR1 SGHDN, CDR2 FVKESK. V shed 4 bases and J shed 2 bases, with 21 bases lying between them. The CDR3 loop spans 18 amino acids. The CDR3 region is CASSRIPTQLRAGNTIYF. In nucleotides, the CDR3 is TGTGCCAGCAGCCGAATCCCGACTCAGCTTAGGGCTGGAAACACCATATATTTT.

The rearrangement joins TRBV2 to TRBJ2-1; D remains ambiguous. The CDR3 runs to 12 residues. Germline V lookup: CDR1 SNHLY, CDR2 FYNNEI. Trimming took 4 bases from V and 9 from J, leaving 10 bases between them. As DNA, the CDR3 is TGTGCCAGCAGTGCCCGGACCCCTGAGCAGTTCTTC. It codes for CASSARTPEQFF.

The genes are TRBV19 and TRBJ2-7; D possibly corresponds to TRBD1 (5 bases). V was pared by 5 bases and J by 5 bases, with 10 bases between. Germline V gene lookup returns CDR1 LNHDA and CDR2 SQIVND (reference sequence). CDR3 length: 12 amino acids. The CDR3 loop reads CASSGAKNEQYF. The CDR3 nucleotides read TGTGCCAGTAGTGGGGCAAAAAACGAGCAGTACTTC.

CDR3 in amino acids: CASSLVGTANTEAFF. CDR3 nucleotides: TGTGCCAGCAGCTTAGTCGGGACAGCGAACACTGAAGCTTTCTTT. This chain joins TRBV7-8 and TRBJ1-1, with 7 positions matching TRBD1. Germline V gene sequence: CDR1 SGHVS, CDR2 FQNEAQ. The CDR3 covers 15 residues. Germline trimming cut 1 base from V and 1 base from J; bases unmatched to any gene: 3. The full variable domain, in which reference TRBV7-8 and TRBJ1-1 provide the parts outside the CDR3, is GAGVSQSPRYKVAKRGQDVALRCDPISGHVSLFWYQQALGQGPEFLTYFQNEAQLDKSGLPSDRFFAERPEGSVSTLKIQRTQQEDSAVYLCASSLVGTANTEAFFGQGTRLTVV.